Below are 27 T cell receptor beta chains sequenced from a single sample in a study of vaccination effects on CD4 cells after COVID-19. TCRdb's copy holds only in-frame clones and misses some; the assay was immunoSEQ multiplex PCR. The repertoire holds 78,000 or so clones, with over 70% as singletons. ViraFEST assay sequencing came after antigen-specific CD4+ T cells were expanded with viral peptide pools. Scientists isolated CD4+ T cells after an approximately 10-day culture period ended. Nucleocapsid antibodies were negative in the vaccine recipients, who had never had SARS-CoV-2 infection. No antigen is known for these receptors. Specimen: CD4+ T cells from PBMCs cultured with SARS-CoV-2 spike peptides, collected before COVID-19 vaccination. The origin of the receptors is a human donor who received a COVID-19 vaccine.

The chain couples TRBV6-4 to TRBJ2-5; 8 bases align to TRBD1. CDR1 and CDR2 (germline): MRHNA, SNTAGT. The CDR3 totals 13 residues. The ends lost 6 bases at V and 4 bases at J; junction bases unmatched: 4. The chain's CDR3 is CASSPGQGETQYF. The CDR3 region has the DNA TGTGCCAGCAGCCCTGGACAGGGAGAGACCCAGTACTTC.

CDR3 nucleotides: TGTGCCTGGAGCGTAACAGGTGCTAATGAAAAACTGTTTTTT. It encodes CAWSVTGANEKLFF. The chain is built from TRBV30 and TRBJ1-4; possible D gene TRBD1, 5 bases. Germline V gene sequence: CDR1 GTSNPN, CDR2 SVGIG (reference sequence). The CDR3 is 14 amino acids. The ends were cut back, 3 bases at V and 3 bases at J, with 11 bases in the middle.

V and J are TRBV24-1 and TRBJ2-3, with TRBD2 as a possible D gene (5 bases). The CDR3 loop spans 13 amino acids. V gave up 6 bases and J gave up 6 bases, with 12 bases separating them. CDR1 is KGHDR, CDR2 SFDVKD, per germline. The CDR3 protein is CATSFPGRDTQYF. CDR3 DNA sequence: TGTGCCACCAGTTTTCCGGGAAGGGATACGCAGTATTTT.

The gene calls are TRBV27 and TRBJ1-2; D perhaps matches TRBD1 (6 bases). Trimming shortened V by 5 bases and J by 4 bases, and 11 bases separated the two germline ends. Germline-derived CDR1 and CDR2 are MNHEY and SMNVEV (reference sequence). The CDR3 is 13 residues long. CDR3 sequence: CASSRTGTYGYTF. As DNA, the CDR3 is TGTGCCAGCAGTCGCACAGGGACCTATGGCTACACCTTC.

The chain combines TRBV4-2 with TRBJ2-3; 7 nucleotides match TRBD2. Losses at the gene ends were 0 bases for V and 2 bases for J; bases not matched to a gene: 11. The CDR3 consists of 18 residues. Looked up from germline, CDR1 is LGHNA and CDR2 is YNFKEQ. DNA for the CDR3: TGTGCCAGCAGCCAAGATCTTCGTCCTAGCGGCTTCACAGATACGCAGTATTTT. Translated, it gives CASSQDLRPSGFTDTQYF.

The chain combines TRBV24-1 with TRBJ2-3, with 11 positions matching TRBD2. The CDR3 is 16 amino acids. Germline V gene lookup returns CDR1 KGHDR and CDR2 SFDVKD. Trimming at V came to 5 bases and at J to 3 bases, leaving 6 bases not matched to a gene. CDR3 sequence (DNA): TGTGCCACCAGTGCCACGACTAGCGGGGAAACAGATACGCAGTATTTT. Its translation: CATSATTSGETDTQYF.

This clone was detected a few times. The CDR3: CASSPRGGGRTNYGYTF. CDR3 DNA sequence: TGTGCCAGCAGTCCTCGGGGCGGGGGGCGAACTAACTATGGCTACACCTTC. V and J are TRBV6-6 and TRBJ1-2, with D possibly matching TRBD1 (6 bases). The germline V gene has CDR1 MNHNY and CDR2 SVGAGI (reference sequence). The V gene lost 5 bases and the J gene lost 0 bases, with 19 bases spanning the gap. The CDR3 is made up of 17 amino acids.

The genes are TRBV14 and TRBJ2-2; 7 bases align to TRBD2. Trimming at V came to 4 bases and at J to 3 bases, leaving 5 bases not matched to a gene. The length of the CDR3 is 15 residues. Germline lookup yields CDR1 SGHDN and CDR2 FVKESK. CDR3 sequence reads: CASSRGTTYTGELFF. CDR3 coding DNA: TGTGCCAGCAGCCGCGGGACTACCTACACCGGGGAGCTGTTTTTT.

This clone was found a few times. The CDR3 region is CASSILGGYGYTF. The CDR3, as DNA: TGTGCCAGTAGTATTCTGGGCGGCTATGGCTACACCTTC. The chain couples TRBV19 to TRBJ1-2, with D unclear. Germline CDR1 and CDR2: LNHDA and SQIVND (reference sequence). V lost 3 bases, J lost 4 bases, and 9 bases lay in between. This CDR3 spans 13 amino acids.

The chain carries TRBV10-3 and TRBJ1-2, with D possibly matching TRBD1 (6 bases). CDR3 length equals 12 residues. With 6 bases removed from V and 4 bases from J, the gap between germline ends came to 9 bases. The germline CDR1 and CDR2 sequences are ENHRY and SYGVKD. CDR3 protein: CAISADSYGYTF. In DNA form, the CDR3 reads TGTGCCATCAGCGCGGACAGCTATGGCTACACCTTC.

The J gene is TRBJ2-7, the V gene TRBV12-5; D might be TRBD1 (6 bases). Germline V CDR1 and CDR2: LGHNT, FRNRAP. The CDR3 consists of 16 residues. The ends were cut back, 0 bases at V and 3 bases at J, with 15 bases in the middle. The CDR3 DNA reads TGTGCTAGTGGTTTGGTACTGGGTCAGGGGTTCTACGAGCAGTACGTC. It yields the protein CASGLVLGQGFYEQYV.

This chain connects TRBV30 to TRBJ1-5; D might be TRBD1 (5 bases). Germline CDR1 is GTSNPN and CDR2 is SVGIG (reference sequence). Trimming stripped 3 bases from V and 1 base from J, with 7 bases between. The CDR3 sequence is 13 residues long. The CDR3 loop reads CAWSTGSNQPQHF. The CDR3 DNA reads TGTGCCTGGAGCACAGGCAGCAATCAGCCCCAGCATTTT.

This sequence joins TRBV7-3 and TRBJ1-1; unclear D gene. This CDR3 has 13 amino acids. Trimming shortened V by 0 bases and J by 3 bases, and 5 bases separated the two germline ends. The germline gives CDR1 SGHTA, CDR2 FQGTGA. The CDR3 region has the DNA TGTGCCAGCAGCTTAACTAAGGACACTGAAGCTTTCTTT. The encoded protein is CASSLTKDTEAFF.

V is TRBV6-1 and J is TRBJ1-2; no reliable D call. Trimming shortened V by 1 base and J by 5 bases, and 5 bases separated the two germline ends. From germline, CDR1 is MNHNS and CDR2 SASEGT. CDR3 size: 12 residues. The DNA for the CDR3 is TGTGCCAGCAGTGAAGGCGGGTATGGCTACACCTTC. As protein: CASSEGGYGYTF.

This chain joins TRBV18 and TRBJ1-2; TRBD1 is a possible D gene (6 bases). V was pared by 3 bases and J by 6 bases, with 17 bases between. Germline V gene data show CDR1 as KGHSH and CDR2 as LQKENI. This CDR3 is built from 15 residues. The CDR3 sequence: CASSPMTGNSDGYTF. For the CDR3, the DNA is TGTGCCAGCTCACCGATGACAGGCAACTCAGATGGCTACACCTTC.

This chain links TRBV2 with TRBJ1-5; the D gene is possibly TRBD1 (6 bases). The V end lost 5 bases, the J end lost 6 bases, and 8 bases lay between the germline ends. The CDR3 extends over 12 amino acids. Germline assignment: CDR1 SNHLY and CDR2 FYNNEI. CDR3 bases: TGTGCCAGCAGTAAGGACAGTCAGCCCCAGCATTTT. Its protein product is CASSKDSQPQHF.

This rearrangement joins TRBV5-1 to TRBJ2-1; D uncertain. This CDR3 is 13 amino acids long. Per germline, CDR1 SGHRS and CDR2 YFSETQ. V lost 4 bases, J lost 7 bases, and 12 bases lay in between. CDR3: CASSAPPQNEQFF. The CDR3 DNA reads TGCGCCAGCAGCGCCCCCCCCCAGAATGAGCAGTTCTTC. Looking up the rest from reference TRBV5-1 and TRBJ2-1 gives the full variable domain: KAGVTQTPRYLIKTRGQQVTLSCSPISGHRSVSWYQQTPGQGLQFLFEYFSETQRNKGNFPGRFSGRQFSNSRSEMNVSTLELGDSALYLCASSAPPQNEQFFGPGTRLTVL.

The gene calls are TRBV5-1 and TRBJ2-1; the match to TRBD1 covers 11 bases. Losses at the gene ends were 4 bases for V and 8 bases for J; bases not matched to a gene: 5. Germline V gene data show CDR1 as SGHRS and CDR2 as YFSETQ. This CDR3 is built from 14 residues. The CDR3 reads CASSPGQGGYEQFF. The CDR3 DNA reads as TGCGCCAGCAGCCCGGGACAGGGGGGCTATGAGCAGTTCTTC.

The chain carries TRBV9 and TRBJ2-3; 13 bases align to TRBD2. This CDR3 contains 17 residues. After removal of 4 bases from V and 0 bases from J, the junction contained 5 bases not matched to a gene. Germline CDR1 reads SGDLS; CDR2 reads YYNGEE. DNA for the CDR3: TGTGCCAGCAGCAGAACTAGCGGGGGGGTAAGCACAGATACGCAGTATTTT. This translates into CASSRTSGGVSTDTQYF.

V gene TRBV3-1 (or the pseudogene TRBV3-2) combines with J gene TRBJ1-1; D is uncertain. Germline V gene data show CDR1 as LGHDT and CDR2 as YNNKEL (reference sequence). The CDR3 covers 14 residues. V lost 4 bases and J 5 bases, leaving 14 bases between the germline ends. Written as DNA, the CDR3 is TGTGCCAGCAGCCGCCCGCCCCCCAGGACTGAAGCTTTCTTT. It specifies CASSRPPPRTEAFF.

The chain uses TRBV19 and TRBJ2-5, with 12 positions matching TRBD1. This CDR3 is built from 15 residues. V dropped 5 bases and J dropped 5; count of bases not matched to a gene: 6. Looked up from germline, CDR1 is LNHDA and CDR2 is SQIVND (reference sequence). CDR3 loop: CASSPGTGGLETQYF. DNA for the CDR3: TGTGCCAGTAGTCCCGGGACAGGGGGCTTGGAGACCCAGTACTTC. The complete variable domain, with remaining parts taken from reference TRBV19 and TRBJ2-5, reads DGGITQSPKYLFRKEGQNVTLSCEQNLNHDAMYWYRQDPGQGLRLIYYSQIVNDFQKGDIAEGYSVSREKKESFPLTVTSAQKNPTAFYLCASSPGTGGLETQYFGPGTRLLVL.

The chain employs TRBV7-2 and TRBJ2-5; perhaps TRBD2 as D (7 bases). The CDR3 extends over 15 amino acids. Per the germline V gene, CDR1 is SGHTA and CDR2 is FQGNSA. V lost 5 bases and J 0 bases, leaving 13 bases between the germline ends. The CDR3 coding sequence is TGTGCCAGCAGCAGACGGGGGGCGTACCAAGAGACCCAGTACTTC. Translated: CASSRRGAYQETQYF.

This chain joins TRBV9 and TRBJ1-2; D not certain. The CDR3 contains 13 residues. The V gene's germline CDR1 is SGDLS and CDR2 YYNGEE. Trimming took off 0 bases at V and 7 bases at J, with 10 bases between the two ends. The CDR3 loop is CASSVVAGSGYTF. The DNA for the CDR3 is TGTGCCAGCAGCGTAGTAGCAGGTAGTGGCTACACCTTC.

The table lists this clone with a count of one. The rearrangement joins TRBV20-1 to TRBJ1-1; 7 bases agree with TRBD1. The V and J ends lost 6 bases and 8 bases, in that order; junction bases with no gene match: 6. Germline CDR1 and CDR2: DFQATT and SNEGSKA (reference sequence). The CDR3 is made up of 11 amino acids. CDR3 residues: CSAGDRREAFF. The CDR3 DNA reads TGCAGTGCCGGGGACAGACGGGAAGCTTTCTTT.

J is TRBJ2-4 and V is TRBV27; TRBD2 matches at 9 bases. The CDR3 loop spans 19 amino acids. V gave up 2 bases and J gave up 6 bases; unmatched junction bases: 17. CDR1 and CDR2 from the germline V gene are MNHEY and SMNVEV (reference sequence). The CDR3 reads CASSLRAATSGVGGNIQYF. The CDR3 DNA is TGTGCCAGCAGTTTAAGGGCCGCGACTAGCGGCGTCGGGGGAAACATTCAGTACTTC.

The chain joins TRBV29-1 to TRBJ2-3; perhaps TRBD2 as D (7 bases). Trimming cost V 1 base and J 5 bases, with 22 bases left between them. The CDR3 sequence is 17 residues long. From germline, CDR1 is SQVTM and CDR2 ANQGSEA. CDR3 sequence: CSVEVGTGGRKRDTQYF. The DNA of the CDR3 is TGCAGCGTTGAAGTGGGTACGGGGGGCCGCAAGAGAGATACGCAGTATTTT.

V is TRBV6-4 and J is TRBJ2-3, with D unresolved. The CDR3 spans 14 residues. CDR1 is MRHNA and CDR2 is SNTAGT in the germline V gene. Trimming shortened V by 5 bases and J by 2 bases, and 11 bases separated the two germline ends. This CDR3 reads CASSNEGFTDTQYF. Here the CDR3 DNA reads TGTGCCAGCAGTAATGAAGGGTTCACAGATACGCAGTATTTT.